This TCR beta chain was found in a study of T-cell memory formation after mild COVID-19 (dated by TCRdb to the early 2020s). Regarding the complete study: Most TCR sequence clusters were specific to one of the two donors. In a couple of donors, T-cell clones that expanded and contracted after mild COVID-19 were tracked by sequencing TCRalpha and TCRbeta repertoires over time. The cohort was made up of two young adult volunteers, one female and one male, who were previously healthy.

What the research found in general, with its limitations: Clones that contracted from day 15 to 85 showed balanced CD4/CD8 phenotypes, whereas a second wave of clones that expanded from day 15 to 37 leaned towards CD4+. Only two mild cases were covered in the study, and larger cohorts including severe cases with pre-infection samples were considered necessary. Some responding clones were detected in pre-infection memory, suggesting pre-existing cross-reactive memory T cells joined the SARS-CoV-2 response. Contracting CD4+ clones turned up mainly in the CM and EM memory subsets, whereas EMRA was where CD8+ clones were enriched. SARS-CoV-2 specificity of the second-wave clones peaking on day 37 was not confirmed.

Only a few counts were recorded for this clonotype. Its binding antigen is unknown. Within one base of it there is no much larger clone, and no base qualities were kept. V is reduced by 0 bases and J by 0 bases, leaving a spacing of 6 bases between them. CDR1 and CDR2 were assigned from the germline V gene as LGHNA and YSLEER. The CDR3 holds 15 amino acids from the cysteine to the phenylalanine. Of all the DNA, just the CDR3 is kept, 45 bases in frame from base 1. Sequencing relied on an Illumina NovaSeq 6000. TCRalpha and TCRbeta cDNA libraries were constructed by 5'RACE with constant-segment primers, with sample barcodes and unique molecular identifiers being introduced. Trizol reagent was used to extract RNA from every sample. Libraries were amplified in two PCR steps, with a second sample barcode and Illumina TruSeq adapters added in the second step. Sequencing of the libraries was done on an Illumina NovaSeq, producing 2 x 150 bp paired-end reads. The source study handled its data this way. With migec v1.2.7, reads were demultiplexed and then collapsed into UMI-guided consensus sequences. Using mixcr v2.1.11, UMI consensuses were aligned to TRA and TRB V and J templates and then assembled into clonotypes. A clonotype was counted as expanded or contracted only when both edgeR and NoisET called the clonotype significant, with the noise models trained on biological replicates. For edgeR calls, the thresholds were a false discovery rate-adjusted p below 0.01 and a log2 fold-change of 1. PCA with hierarchical clustering of max-normalized trajectories of the 1000 most abundant clonotypes was used as exploratory dynamics analysis. Separately sequenced CD4+ and CD8+ repertoires were used to assign the CD4 or CD8 phenotype of responding clones. TCRdb reworked the public reads: Q25 trimming with fastp, MiXCR clone assembly, productive beta chains retained. Identical CDR3 protein sequences are pooled into one entry, listed with their most common genes and DNA. TCRdb's processing, not the authors' own work, is the source of the V and J calls. The table for this sample lists 500,000 to 550,000 distinct CDR3 sequences; around 20% of them were counted only once. The top ten constitute around an eighth of the sample.

PBMCs were isolated by Ficoll-Paque density gradient centrifugation. Input material: PBMCs or a T cell subset sorted from them (not recorded which). Recombination joined TRBV4-3 with TRBJ2-1, with an unclear D gene assignment. The source of this sequence is an adult woman who had mild COVID-19 (a few samples of this study predate the infection). The sample titles of this study are shuffled in the database, so cell type and time point are left out; the donor was told from shared clones. The CDR3 is CASSQEKSSYNEQFF. The bases read TGCGCCAGCAGCCAAGAAAAGAGCTCCTACAATGAGCAGTTCTTC.